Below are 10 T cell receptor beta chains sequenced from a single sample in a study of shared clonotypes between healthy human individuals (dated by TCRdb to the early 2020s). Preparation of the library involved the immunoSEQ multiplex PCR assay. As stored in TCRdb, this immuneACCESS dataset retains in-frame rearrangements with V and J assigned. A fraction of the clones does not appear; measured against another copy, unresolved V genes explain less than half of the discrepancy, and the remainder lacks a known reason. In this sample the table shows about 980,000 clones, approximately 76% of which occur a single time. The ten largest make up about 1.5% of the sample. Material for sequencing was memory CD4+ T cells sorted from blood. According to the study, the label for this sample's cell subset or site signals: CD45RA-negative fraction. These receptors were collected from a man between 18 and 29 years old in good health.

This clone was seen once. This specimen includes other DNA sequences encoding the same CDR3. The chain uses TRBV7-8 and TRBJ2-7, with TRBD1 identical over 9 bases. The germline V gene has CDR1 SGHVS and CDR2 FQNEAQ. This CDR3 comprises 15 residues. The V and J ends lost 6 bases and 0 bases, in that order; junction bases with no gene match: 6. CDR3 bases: TGTGCCAGCAGTAGGGACAGGGCCTCCTCCTACGAGCAGTACTTC. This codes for CASSRDRASSYEQYF. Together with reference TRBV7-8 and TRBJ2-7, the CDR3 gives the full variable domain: GAGVSQSPRYKVAKRGQDVALRCDPISGHVSLFWYQQALGQGPEFLTYFQNEAQLDKSGLPSDRFFAERPEGSVSTLKIQRTQQEDSAVYLCASSRDRASSYEQYFGPGTRLTVT.

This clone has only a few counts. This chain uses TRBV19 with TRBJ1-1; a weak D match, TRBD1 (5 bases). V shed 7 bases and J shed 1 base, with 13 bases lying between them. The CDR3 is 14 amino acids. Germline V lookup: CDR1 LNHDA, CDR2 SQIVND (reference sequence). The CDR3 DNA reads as TGTGCCAGTACCTTCGGGGCGGGGAACACTGAAGCTTTCTTT. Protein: CASTFGAGNTEAFF.

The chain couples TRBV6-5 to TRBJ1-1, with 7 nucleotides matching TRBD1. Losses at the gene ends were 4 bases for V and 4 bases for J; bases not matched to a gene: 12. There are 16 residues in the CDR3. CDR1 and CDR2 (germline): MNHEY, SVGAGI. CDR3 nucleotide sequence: TGTGCCAGCAGTTCCCGACACAGGGGCAGTGGCACTGAAGCTTTCTTT. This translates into CASSSRHRGSGTEAFF.

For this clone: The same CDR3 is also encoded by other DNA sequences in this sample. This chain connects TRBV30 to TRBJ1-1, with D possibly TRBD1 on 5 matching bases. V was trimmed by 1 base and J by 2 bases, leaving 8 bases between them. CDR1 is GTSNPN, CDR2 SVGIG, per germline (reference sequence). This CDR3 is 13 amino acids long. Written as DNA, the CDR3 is TGTGCCTGGAGTGGACAGACAAACACTGAAGCTTTCTTT. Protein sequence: CAWSGQTNTEAFF.

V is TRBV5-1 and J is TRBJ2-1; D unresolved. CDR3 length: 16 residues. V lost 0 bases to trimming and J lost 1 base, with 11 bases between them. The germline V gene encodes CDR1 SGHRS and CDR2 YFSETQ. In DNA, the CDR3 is TGCGCCAGCAGCTTGGCACCCGGAGTGTCCTACAATGAGCAGTTCTTC. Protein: CASSLAPGVSYNEQFF. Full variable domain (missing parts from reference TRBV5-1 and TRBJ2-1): KAGVTQTPRYLIKTRGQQVTLSCSPISGHRSVSWYQQTPGQGLQFLFEYFSETQRNKGNFPGRFSGRQFSNSRSEMNVSTLELGDSALYLCASSLAPGVSYNEQFFGPGTRLTVL.

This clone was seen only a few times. The CDR3 reads CASSPNTQGAGYTF. The CDR3 nucleotides read TGTGCCAGCTCACCGAACACTCAGGGGGCTGGCTACACCTTC. The chain uses TRBV18 and TRBJ1-2; 8 positions agree with TRBD1. This CDR3 is 14 amino acids long. Germline assignment: CDR1 KGHSH and CDR2 LQKENI. V gave up 3 bases and J gave up 7 bases; unmatched junction bases: 7.

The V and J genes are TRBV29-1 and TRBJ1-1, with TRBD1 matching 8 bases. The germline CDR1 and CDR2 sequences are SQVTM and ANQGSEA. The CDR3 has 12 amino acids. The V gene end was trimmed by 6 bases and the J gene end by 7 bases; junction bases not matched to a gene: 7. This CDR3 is CSVAGGVGEAFF. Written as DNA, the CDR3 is TGCAGCGTGGCAGGGGGCGTGGGTGAAGCTTTCTTT.

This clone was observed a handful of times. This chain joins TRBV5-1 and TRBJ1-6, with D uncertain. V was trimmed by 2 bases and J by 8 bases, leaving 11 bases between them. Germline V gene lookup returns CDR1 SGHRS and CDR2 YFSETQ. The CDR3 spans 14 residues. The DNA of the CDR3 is TGCGCCAGCAGCTTTGCGGGGAAGGATTCACCCCTCCACTTT. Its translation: CASSFAGKDSPLHF.

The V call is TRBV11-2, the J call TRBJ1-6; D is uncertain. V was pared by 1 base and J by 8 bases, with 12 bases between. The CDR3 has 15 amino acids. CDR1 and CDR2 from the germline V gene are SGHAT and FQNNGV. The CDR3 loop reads CASSLGASRDSPLHF. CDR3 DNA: TGTGCCAGCAGCTTAGGGGCCAGCAGAGATTCACCCCTCCACTTT.

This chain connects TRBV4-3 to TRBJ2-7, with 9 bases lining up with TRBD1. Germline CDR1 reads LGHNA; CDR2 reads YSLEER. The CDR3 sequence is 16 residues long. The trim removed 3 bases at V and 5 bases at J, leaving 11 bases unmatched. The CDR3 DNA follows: TGCGCCAGCAGCCACAGACAGGACAGGGGTCTGGACGAGCAGTACTTC. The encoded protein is CASSHRQDRGLDEQYF.